This T cell receptor beta chain was captured by sequencing in a study of blood T cell repertoires in COVID-19. Whole-study context: Whether acute or convalescent, the COVID-19 samples came from the United States, Italy and Spain.

The participants were between roughly 18 and 89 years old and came from under 25 US areas. Here immunoSEQ multiplex PCR was the method, and the copy in TCRdb shows in-frame clones only, minus some. The table lists some 200,000 clones, around 82% of them singletons. Germline CDR1 LNHDA, CDR2 SQIVND (reference sequence). The CDR3 totals 16 residues. The trim removed 6 bases at V and 6 bases at J, leaving 10 bases unmatched. The chain employs TRBV19 and TRBJ2-1; TRBD2 agrees at 11 bases. The sequencing sample was made of PBMCs or T cells enriched from blood (not recorded which). This TCR was recovered from a woman aged 55-75 years with acute COVID-19. Here the CDR3 DNA reads TGTGCCAGTAGGACAATACTAGCGGGAGTCTCCAATGAGCAGTTCTTC. This encodes CASRTILAGVSNEQFF.